This record covers a single T cell receptor (beta chain). These data belong to a study of blood T cell repertoires in COVID-19. Study-wide background: Both acute and convalescent COVID-19 samples were obtained from the United States, Italy and Spain. The cDNA or gDNA used as material had been derived from T cells, B-cell-depleted T cells, or PBMCs.

CDR1 is SGHRS, CDR2 YFSETQ, per germline. CDR3 length equals 17 residues. V was clipped by 1 base and J by 2 bases; unmatched bases: 7. Generated by immunoSEQ multiplex PCR, the TCRdb table keeps only in-frame clones and is missing some. The repertoire holds around 200,000 clones, with about nine tenths as singletons. The material sequenced was peripheral blood. The chain combines TRBV5-1 with TRBJ2-7; 12 nucleotides line up with TRBD2. The TCR was taken from a man between 40 and 49 years old with acute or convalescent COVID-19. CDR3 nucleotide sequence: TGCGCCAGCAGCTTGACTAGCGGGGGGAAGGGAACCTACGAGCAGTACTTC. It is translated as CASSLTSGGKGTYEQYF.